The 20 T cell receptor beta chains below were found in one sample sequenced in a study of Ad26.COV2.S vaccination and SARS-CoV-2 variants (dated by TCRdb to the early 2020s). The sample's treatment or condition label, in plain terms: 19 received Ad26.COV2.S at low or high dose, single or two shots; about five received placebo; per-sample allocation not given. Repertoires of vaccine and placebo recipients were sequenced from samples collected on day 63 after the first injection. The library relied on the immunoSEQ multiplex PCR assay. Imported from immuneACCESS, the table was reduced by TCRdb to in-frame sequences with V and J called. These copies leave out some clones; in studies compared against another copy, an unresolved V gene accounts for under half, and the cause of the remainder is not known. The sample profile shows roughly 300,000 clones; about 85% of them were found once. 6.4% of the sample is in the top ten clones.

Sequencing was performed on peripheral blood, taken in a trial of Ad26.COV2.S vaccine versus placebo. These receptors all stem from a person aged 18-65 years who received the Ad26.COV2.S COVID-19 vaccine or a placebo.

This sequence joins TRBV7-8 and TRBJ1-5, with 8 bases aligning to TRBD1. Germline-derived CDR1 and CDR2 are SGHVS and FQNEAQ. This CDR3 is 16 amino acids long. The V gene end was trimmed by 4 bases and the J gene end by 1 base; junction bases not matched to a gene: 6. The CDR3: CASSSGQGISNQPQHF. CDR3 sequence (DNA): TGTGCCAGCAGCTCAGGACAGGGAATAAGCAATCAGCCCCAGCATTTT.

The chain carries TRBV5-1 and TRBJ2-3, with D perhaps matching TRBD2 (5 bases). Between the trimmed V and J ends, which lost 0 bases and 0 bases, there was a span of 14 bases. Looked up from germline, CDR1 is SGHRS and CDR2 is YFSETQ. The length of the CDR3 is 17 residues. Here the CDR3 reads CASSLAPYRGSTDTQYF. The CDR3 DNA reads TGCGCCAGCAGCTTGGCCCCTTATCGGGGTAGCACAGATACGCAGTATTTT.

The gene calls are TRBV28 and TRBJ1-1; D is ambiguous. Germline V gene data show CDR1 as MDHEN and CDR2 as SYDVKM. V was pared by 2 bases and J by 2 bases, with 9 bases between. The CDR3 runs 14 residues. CDR3 sequence (DNA): TGTGCCAGCAGTTTAAAGTCCAAAAACACTGAAGCTTTCTTT. This codes for CASSLKSKNTEAFF.

V usage is TRBV25-1 and J usage is TRBJ2-7, with 10 bases that match TRBD1. This CDR3 has 15 amino acids. Germline CDR1 MGHDK, CDR2 SYGVNS. The J segment lost 3 bases and the V segment lost 3 bases, leaving 5 bases of the junction unmatched. CDR3 protein: CASSEGTGVHYEQYF. For the CDR3, the DNA is TGTGCCAGCAGTGAGGGGACAGGGGTCCACTACGAGCAGTACTTC.

The chain is built from TRBV9 and TRBJ1-1; D call uncertain. Germline values: CDR1 SGDLS, CDR2 YYNGEE. V was trimmed by 1 base and J by 0 bases, leaving 13 bases between them. This CDR3 has 16 amino acids. CDR3 sequence (DNA): TGTGCCAGCAGCGTAATCCCCGGCGGGATGAACACTGAAGCTTTCTTT. Translating it yields CASSVIPGGMNTEAFF.

J is TRBJ2-3 and V is TRBV4-1; 12 positions match TRBD2. Germline V lookup: CDR1 MGHRA, CDR2 YSYEKL. Trimming took 8 bases from V and 5 from J; bases not matched to a gene: 8. This CDR3 is built from 15 residues. CDR3 bases: TGCGCCAGCCGTCGGACTAGCGGGACCCGAGATACGCAGTATTTT. Protein sequence: CASRRTSGTRDTQYF.

DNA for the CDR3: TGTGCCAGCAGCTCAAGACTAGCGGGGGGAATGTGGGATACGCAGTATTTT. Translated, it gives CASSSRLAGGMWDTQYF. The genes are TRBV5-4 and TRBJ2-3; 13 nucleotides align to TRBD2. Trimming cost V 3 bases and J 6 bases; bases outside gene matches: 10. CDR3 length: 17 residues. CDR1 is SGHNT, CDR2 YYREEE, per germline (reference sequence). Variable domain in full (rest from reference TRBV5-4 and TRBJ2-3): ETGVTQSPTHLIKTRGQQVTLRCSSQSGHNTVSWYQQALGQGPQFIFQYYREEENGRGNFPPRFSGLQFPNYSSELNVNALELDDSALYLCASSSRLAGGMWDTQYFGPGTRLTVL.

The rearrangement joins TRBV28 to TRBJ1-2; no firm D call. This CDR3 has 13 residues. Looked up from germline, CDR1 is MDHEN and CDR2 is SYDVKM. V was trimmed by 3 bases and J by 4 bases, leaving 9 bases between them. CDR3 sequence (DNA): TGTGCCAGCAGTTTCGTAGTCATCTATGGCTACACCTTC. Its translation is CASSFVVIYGYTF.

The chain carries TRBV6-6 and TRBJ1-3; TRBD1 matches at 10 bases. The length of the CDR3 is 15 residues. Per the germline V gene, CDR1 is MNHNY and CDR2 is SVGAGI (reference sequence). V lost 0 bases and J lost 9; bases outside the gene matches: 5. In nucleotides, the CDR3 is TGTGCCAGCAGTTACTCGACAGGGGGCAAAAGCACCATATATTTT. This translates into CASSYSTGGKSTIYF.

The genes are TRBV5-6 and TRBJ2-1; a weak D match, TRBD1 (6 bases). Per the germline V gene, CDR1 is SGHDT and CDR2 is YYEEEE. V lost 0 bases to trimming and J lost 7 bases, with 8 bases between them. This CDR3 has 13 amino acids. CDR3 bases: TGTGCCAGCAGCTTGGACAGGGTTAATGAGCAGTTCTTC. Its translation: CASSLDRVNEQFF.

This chain uses TRBV7-3 with TRBJ2-1, with D perhaps TRBD1 (5 bases). The germline V gene encodes CDR1 SGHTA and CDR2 FQGTGA. V was trimmed by 4 bases and J by 8 bases, leaving 18 bases between them. CDR3 length: 15 amino acids. CDR3 sequence: CASSSARSWGDEQFF. The CDR3 bases are TGTGCCAGCAGCTCCGCCCGTTCCTGGGGCGATGAGCAGTTCTTC. Looking up the rest from reference TRBV7-3 and TRBJ2-1 gives the full variable domain: GAGVSQTPSNKVTEKGKYVELRCDPISGHTALYWYRQSLGQGPEFLIYFQGTGAADDSGLPNDRFFAVRPEGSVSTLKIQRTERGDSAVYLCASSSARSWGDEQFFGPGTRLTVL.

This sequence joins TRBV3-1 (or the pseudogene TRBV3-2) and TRBJ2-7; D is uncertain. V was cut by 0 bases and J by 4 bases, with 19 bases left in between. CDR1 is LGHDT, CDR2 YNNKEL, per germline (reference sequence). This CDR3 has 17 residues. The CDR3 sequence is CASSQEGRAAVLYEQYF. For the CDR3, the DNA is TGTGCCAGCAGCCAAGAAGGTAGAGCAGCTGTCCTGTACGAGCAGTACTTC.

This chain uses TRBV10-1 with TRBJ2-1; D call uncertain. The CDR3 spans 12 residues. CDR1 WNHNN and CDR2 SYGVQD come from the germline V gene (reference sequence). V lost 0 bases and J lost 7, with 4 bases in between. CDR3 bases: TGCGCCAGCAGTGAGTCGGGTAATGAGCAGTTCTTC. Residues: CASSESGNEQFF.

This chain joins TRBV19 and TRBJ2-7; D remains unclear. This CDR3 is built from 14 residues. Deletions cut 5 bases from V and 8 bases from J, with 19 bases between. Germline V CDR1 and CDR2: LNHDA, SQIVND (reference sequence). CDR3 coding DNA: TGTGCCAGTAGTCCCCGCCCTTCGGTTGTAAAGCAGTACTTC. This gives the protein CASSPRPSVVKQYF. The complete variable domain, with remaining parts taken from reference TRBV19 and TRBJ2-7, reads DGGITQSPKYLFRKEGQNVTLSCEQNLNHDAMYWYRQDPGQGLRLIYYSQIVNDFQKGDIAEGYSVSREKKESFPLTVTSAQKNPTAFYLCASSPRPSVVKQYFGPGTRLTVT.

This chain joins TRBV7-9 and TRBJ2-7; a weak D match, TRBD1 (5 bases). Trimming removed 4 bases at V and 2 bases at J, with 12 bases between. There are 14 residues in the CDR3. Germline CDR1 and CDR2: SEHNR and FQNEAQ (reference sequence). This CDR3 is CASSSPPDTYEQYF. CDR3 bases: TGTGCCAGCAGCTCCCCCCCGGACACCTACGAGCAGTACTTC.

V is TRBV19 and J is TRBJ2-7, with TRBD1 as a possible D gene (5 bases). Germline assignment: CDR1 LNHDA and CDR2 SQIVND (reference sequence). CDR3 length: 15 amino acids. V shed 2 bases and J shed 2 bases, with 13 bases lying between them. CDR3 in amino acids: CASSIIWGRAYEQYF. The CDR3 DNA is TGTGCCAGTAGTATAATTTGGGGCAGGGCCTACGAGCAGTACTTC.

The chain recombines TRBV11-3 with TRBJ2-1; no definite D call. V was trimmed by 5 bases and J by 7 bases, leaving 15 bases between them. The CDR3 spans 14 residues. CDR1 SGHNT and CDR2 YENEEA come from the germline V gene. For the CDR3, the DNA is TGTGCCAGCAGCCGCAAGGGTGGGGATAATGAGCAGTTCTTC. It encodes CASSRKGGDNEQFF.

As concerns this clone: Other DNA sequences within the sample encode an identical CDR3. The chain employs TRBV5-1 and TRBJ1-2, with 7 positions matching TRBD1. The V segment lost 1 base and the J segment 5 bases; nucleotides outside the gene matches: 2. Germline-derived CDR1 and CDR2 are SGHRS and YFSETQ. The CDR3 spans 13 residues. The CDR3 nucleotides are TGCGCCAGCAGCTTGACAGGGGAATATGGCTACACCTTC. Translation gives CASSLTGEYGYTF.

This rearrangement joins TRBV14 to TRBJ2-5; no clear D. Germline CDR1 and CDR2: SGHDN and FVKESK. Trimming pared 0 bases from V and 6 bases from J, leaving 5 bases between. This CDR3 comprises 12 residues. CDR3 in DNA: TGTGCCAGCAGCCAAGACAGGCAGACCCAGTACTTC. Translated: CASSQDRQTQYF.

This clone has just one count. The V call is TRBV15, the J call TRBJ2-2, with D possibly TRBD2 on 6 matching bases. Deletions cut 1 base from V and 5 bases from J, with 8 bases between. CDR3 length: 14 amino acids. Germline V gene lookup returns CDR1 LNHNV and CDR2 YYDKDF (reference sequence). The CDR3: CATSRVGGTGELFF. The CDR3 DNA sequence: TGTGCCACCAGCAGAGTTGGAGGGACCGGGGAGCTGTTTTTT.